The 13 T cell receptor beta chains below were found in one sample sequenced in a study of blood T cell repertoires in COVID-19. TCRdb's table, derived via immunoSEQ multiplex PCR, lists solely in-frame clones and lacks some. There are approximately 300,000 clones in the sample; roughly 90% occur only once, and approximately 4% lies in the top ten. The source material was peripheral blood. The receptor set was obtained from a woman between 45 and 60 years old with active or convalescent COVID-19.

The genes are TRBV29-1 and TRBJ1-5, with 7 positions matching TRBD1. Trimming cost V 6 bases and J 1 base; bases outside gene matches: 9. The CDR3 contains 15 residues. Germline V gene sequence: CDR1 SQVTM, CDR2 ANQGSEA. The CDR3 loop reads CSVVLRGESNQPQHF. Here the CDR3 DNA reads TGCAGCGTCGTGCTCAGGGGGGAAAGCAATCAGCCCCAGCATTTT.

The chain combines TRBV28 with TRBJ2-1; tentatively, D is TRBD2 (6 bases). Between the trimmed V and J ends, which lost 6 bases and 0 bases, there was a span of 12 bases. CDR1 and CDR2 (germline): MDHEN, SYDVKM. The CDR3 has 15 amino acids. The CDR3 region has the DNA TGTGCCAGCAGGCTAAGGAGGGCCTCCTACAATGAGCAGTTCTTC. Translating gives CASRLRRASYNEQFF. The entire variable domain, with the rest obtained from reference TRBV28 and TRBJ2-1, is as follows: DVKVTQSSRYLVKRTGEKVFLECVQDMDHENMFWYRQDPGLGLRLIYFSYDVKMKEKGDIPEGYSVSREKKERFSLILESASTNQTSMYLCASRLRRASYNEQFFGPGTRLTVL.

V gene TRBV30 combines with J gene TRBJ2-7, with a weak D call TRBD2 (5 bases). With 0 bases removed from V and 3 bases from J, the gap between germline ends came to 12 bases. This CDR3 is 14 amino acids long. Germline-derived CDR1 and CDR2 are GTSNPN and SVGIG (reference sequence). The CDR3 protein is CAWSVQSGFYEQYF. CDR3 coding DNA: TGTGCCTGGAGTGTACAATCGGGATTCTACGAGCAGTACTTC.

The rearrangement joins TRBV5-1 to TRBJ2-5, with 7 bases identical to TRBD2. V trimming: 4 bases; J trimming: 5 bases; junction bases outside the gene matches: 8. This CDR3 contains 14 residues. In germline, CDR1 is SGHRS, CDR2 YFSETQ. This CDR3 is CASSALSGIETQYF. The CDR3, as DNA: TGCGCCAGCAGCGCGTTGAGCGGGATCGAGACCCAGTACTTC.

The genes are TRBV2 and TRBJ2-7; 7 bases align to TRBD1. Trimming cost V 7 bases and J 4 bases; bases outside gene matches: 16. The CDR3 sequence is 16 residues long. In germline, CDR1 is SNHLY, CDR2 FYNNEI. The DNA for the CDR3 is TGTGCCAGCAAGGAGTGGGCTGGGACAGAACCTTACGAGCAGTACTTC. It translates to CASKEWAGTEPYEQYF.

The chain couples TRBV5-1 to TRBJ1-4; possibly TRBD1 for D (5 bases). The CDR3 is 15 residues long. With 1 base removed from V and 0 bases from J, the gap between germline ends came to 7 bases. Germline CDR1 reads SGHRS; CDR2 reads YFSETQ. The CDR3 region has the DNA TGCGCCAGCAGCTTGTACAGGTCAACTAATGAAAAACTGTTTTTT. It specifies CASSLYRSTNEKLFF.

The rearrangement links TRBV5-6 to TRBJ2-7; no clear D gene. The CDR3 covers 12 residues. Trimming took off 4 bases at V and 1 base at J, with 6 bases between the two ends. Germline CDR1 and CDR2: SGHDT and YYEEEE. The CDR3: CASSLLSYEQYF. The CDR3 bases are TGTGCCAGCAGCCTACTATCCTACGAGCAGTACTTC. Drawing the rest from reference TRBV5-6 and TRBJ2-7, the complete variable domain is DAGVTQSPTHLIKTRGQQVTLRCSPKSGHDTVSWYQQALGQGPQFIFQYYEEEERQRGNFPDRFSGHQFPNYSSELNVNALLLGDSALYLCASSLLSYEQYFGPGTRLTVT.

In DNA form, the CDR3 reads TGTGCCAGCAGTCCCGCAGACAGGGATGGCTACACCTTC. Translation gives CASSPADRDGYTF. This chain uses TRBV27 with TRBJ1-2, with 7 bases aligning to TRBD1. V was pared by 5 bases and J by 6 bases, with 6 bases of the junction left unmatched. The germline V gene encodes CDR1 MNHEY and CDR2 SMNVEV (reference sequence). This CDR3 region has 13 residues.

This sequence joins TRBV7-9 and TRBJ2-2, with D possibly TRBD1 on 6 matching bases. The CDR3 has 15 residues. Germline V lookup: CDR1 SEHNR, CDR2 FQNEAQ (reference sequence). With 4 bases removed from V and 4 bases from J, the gap between germline ends came to 13 bases. The CDR3 nucleotides read TGTGCCAGCAGCTACGTCGACAGGACCACCGGGGAGCTGTTTTTT. It encodes CASSYVDRTTGELFF.

The CDR3 DNA sequence: TGTGCCGGGAGCCGGGGTAACTATGGCTACACCTTC. Protein sequence: CAGSRGNYGYTF. The gene calls are TRBV28 and TRBJ1-2; no definite D call. This CDR3 comprises 12 residues. The V gene's germline CDR1 is MDHEN and CDR2 SYDVKM. V lost 11 bases and J 1 base, leaving 11 bases between the germline ends.

The V call is TRBV7-9, the J call TRBJ2-5; 9 bases map to TRBD1. V trimming: 3 bases; J trimming: 4 bases; junction bases outside the gene matches: 9. Germline loops: CDR1 SEHNR, CDR2 FQNEAQ (reference sequence). The CDR3 is made up of 16 amino acids. The CDR3 DNA reads TGTGCCAGCAGCTTGGCTTTCGGGACAGGGTTAGAGACCCAGTACTTC. It is translated as CASSLAFGTGLETQYF.

The chain carries TRBV7-2 and TRBJ1-2; no firm D call. The germline V and J ends were trimmed by 4 bases and 8 bases, with 14 bases remaining between them. CDR1 is SGHTA, CDR2 FQGNSA, per germline. This CDR3 contains 13 residues. CDR3 nucleotide sequence: TGTGCCAGCAGCTGGGTCGGCGGGAGAGGCTACACCTTC. Amino acid sequence: CASSWVGGRGYTF.

As DNA, the CDR3 is TGCGCCAGCAGCCAAGGGACAGGGGCCAGTGGCTACACCTTC. This codes for CASSQGTGASGYTF. The chain joins TRBV4-1 to TRBJ1-2, with 9 nucleotides matching TRBD1. The CDR3 spans 14 residues. Germline V gene lookup returns CDR1 MGHRA and CDR2 YSYEKL. The V gene end was trimmed by 1 base and the J gene end by 7 bases; junction bases not matched to a gene: 4.